The T cell receptor (beta chain) described here comes from a study of naive and memory T cell subsets. The CDR3 loop spans 13 amino acids. Looked up from germline, CDR1 is SQVTM and CDR2 is ANQGSEA. V lost 8 bases, J lost 4 bases, and 5 bases stayed unmatched. The SP2 primer and nested alpha and beta constant region primers amplified ligated cDNA in four rounds. Each CDR3 protein gets one entry after TCRdb re-called the 5' RACE reads with MiXCR. This sample yields approximately 30,000 distinct CDR3 sequences, of which 16% are seen a single time; 2.6% belongs to the top ten. This clonotype was picked up many times. An oligonucleotide containing a UMI was ligated to the 3' end of TCR cDNA. Unsorted total RNA, about 1 to 1,100 ng, was DNase treated before reverse transcription.

V gene TRBV29-1 combines with J gene TRBJ2-2, with 9 bases aligning to TRBD1. The sequence was collected from a female donor in good health. CDR3 region: CSIGTGTTGELFF. The CDR3 bases are TGCAGCATAGGGACAGGGACCACCGGGGAGCTGTTTTTT.